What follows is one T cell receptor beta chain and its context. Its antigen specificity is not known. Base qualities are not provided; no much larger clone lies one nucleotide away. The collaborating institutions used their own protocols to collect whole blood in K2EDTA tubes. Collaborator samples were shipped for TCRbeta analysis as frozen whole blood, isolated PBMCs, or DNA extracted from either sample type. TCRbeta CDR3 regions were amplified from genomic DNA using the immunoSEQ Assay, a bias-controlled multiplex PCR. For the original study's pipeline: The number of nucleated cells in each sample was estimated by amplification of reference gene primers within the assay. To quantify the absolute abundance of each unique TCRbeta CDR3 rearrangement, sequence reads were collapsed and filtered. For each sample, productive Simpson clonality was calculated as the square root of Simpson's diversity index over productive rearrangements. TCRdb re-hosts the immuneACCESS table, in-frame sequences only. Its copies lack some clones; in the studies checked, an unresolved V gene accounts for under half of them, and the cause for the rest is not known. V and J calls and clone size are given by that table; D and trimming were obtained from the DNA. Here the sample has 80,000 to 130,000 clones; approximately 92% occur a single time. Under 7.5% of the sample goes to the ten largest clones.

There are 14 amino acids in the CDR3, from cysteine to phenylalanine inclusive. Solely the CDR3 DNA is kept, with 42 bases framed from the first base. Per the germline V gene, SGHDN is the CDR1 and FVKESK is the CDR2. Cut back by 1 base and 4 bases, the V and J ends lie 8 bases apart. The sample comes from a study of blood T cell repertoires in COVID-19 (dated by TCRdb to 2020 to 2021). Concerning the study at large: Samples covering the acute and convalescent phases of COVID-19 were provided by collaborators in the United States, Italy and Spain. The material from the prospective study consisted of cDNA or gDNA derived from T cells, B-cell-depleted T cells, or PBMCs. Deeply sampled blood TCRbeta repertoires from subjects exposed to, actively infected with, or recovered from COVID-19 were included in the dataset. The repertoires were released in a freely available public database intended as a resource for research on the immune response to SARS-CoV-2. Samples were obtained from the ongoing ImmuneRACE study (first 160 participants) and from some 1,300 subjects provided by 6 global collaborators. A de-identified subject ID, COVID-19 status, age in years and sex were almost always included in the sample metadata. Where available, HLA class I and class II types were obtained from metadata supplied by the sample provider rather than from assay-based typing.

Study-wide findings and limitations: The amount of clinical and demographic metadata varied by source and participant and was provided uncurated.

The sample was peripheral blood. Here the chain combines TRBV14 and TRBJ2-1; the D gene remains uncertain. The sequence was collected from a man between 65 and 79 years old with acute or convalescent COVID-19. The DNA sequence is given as TGTGCCAGCAGCCAAGGGGCCCAATACAATGAGCAGTTCTTC. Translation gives CASSQGAQYNEQFF.